This passage covers 26 T cell receptor beta chains from one sample sequenced in a study of blood T cells in healthy people across ages. With a J-beta primer mix and a sample-barcoded 5' primer, a second PCR ran about 7 to 11 cycles. TCRdb ran MiXCR on the 5' RACE reads and lists one entry per CDR3 protein. Here the sample spans 1,800,000 or so distinct CDR3 sequences, more than 35% being singletons. Sample: blood. The source is a human donor in good health.

This clonotype was picked up one time. Since a much larger clone is just one base distant, this may be a read error. V gene TRBV11-2 combines with J gene TRBJ2-1; 13 nucleotides line up with TRBD2. CDR1 and CDR2 (germline): SGHAT, FQNNGV. The CDR3 is made up of 18 amino acids. Trimming cost V 1 base and J 6 bases; bases outside gene matches: 9. CDR3 coding DNA: TGTGCCAGCAGCTTAGCCCGGGGGACTAGCGGGGTATGCAATGAGCAGTTCTTC. Translated: CASSLARGTSGVCNEQFF. Looking up the rest from reference TRBV11-2 and TRBJ2-1 gives the full variable domain: EAGVAQSPRYKIIEKRQSVAFWCNPISGHATLYWYQQILGQGPKLLIQFQNNGVVDDSQLPKDRFSAERLKGVDSTLKIQPAKLEDSAVYLCASSLARGTSGVCNEQFFGPGTRLTVL.

The CDR3 DNA sequence: TGCGCCAGCAGCCAAGGTATCGAGGGCTCCAATGGCTACACCTTC. It encodes CASSQGIEGSNGYTF. V and J are TRBV4-3 and TRBJ1-2, with D unclear. Per the germline V gene, CDR1 is LGHNA and CDR2 is YSLEER. The V and J ends lost 1 base and 6 bases respectively, with 15 bases between them. This CDR3 region has 15 residues.

The gene calls are TRBV6-2 or TRBV6-3 and TRBJ2-7; a weak D match, TRBD2 (5 bases). This CDR3 spans 12 amino acids. The germline CDR1 and CDR2 sequences are MNHEY and SVGEGT. V dropped 2 bases and J dropped 5 bases, with 7 bases sitting between them. CDR3 coding DNA: TGTGCCAGCAGTTACCCTAGCCACGAGCAGTACTTC. Protein product: CASSYPSHEQYF.

This clonotype was seen a few times. The gene calls are TRBV12-3 or TRBV12-4 and TRBJ2-7; unclear D gene. V was pared by 10 bases and J by 0 bases, with 13 bases between. There are 13 residues in the CDR3. The CDR3 DNA reads as TGTGCCACCTCACGGGCAGGCTCCTACGAGCAGTACTTC. It encodes CATSRAGSYEQYF.

CDR3 sequence reads: CSVVGTGNNEQFF. The CDR3 region has the DNA TGCAGCGTTGTTGGGACAGGTAACAATGAGCAGTTCTTC. This chain connects TRBV29-1 to TRBJ2-1, with 8 bases identical to TRBD1. This CDR3 is 13 amino acids long. After removal of 4 bases from V and 5 bases from J, the junction contained 4 bases not matched to a gene. Germline V gene lookup returns CDR1 SQVTM and CDR2 ANQGSEA.

Only a few counts were recorded for this clonotype. The chain recombines TRBV6-2 or TRBV6-3 with TRBJ1-5; no clear D. Germline lookup yields CDR1 MNHEY and CDR2 SVGEGT. The V gene lost 8 bases and the J gene lost 3 bases, with 14 bases spanning the gap. This CDR3 is 14 amino acids long. CDR3 amino acids: CASGQPLPNQPQHF. CDR3 sequence (DNA): TGTGCCAGCGGGCAACCTCTTCCCAATCAGCCCCAGCATTTT.

The V and J genes are TRBV7-2 and TRBJ2-7; the D gene could be TRBD1 or TRBD2 (5 bases each). Per germline, CDR1 SGHTA and CDR2 FQGNSA. CDR3 length: 14 amino acids. The ends were cut back, 6 bases at V and 4 bases at J, with 16 bases in the middle. CDR3: CASRRAVGEYEQYF. The CDR3 region has the DNA TGTGCCAGCAGGCGAGCGGTAGGGGAGTACGAGCAGTACTTC.

This clonotype was observed a few times. The chain uses TRBV15 and TRBJ2-5; 12 bases align to TRBD2. The last part of the DNA fits TRBJ2-7 better; the J call may be wrong. Germline V gene data show CDR1 as LNHNV and CDR2 as YYDKDF (reference sequence). The CDR3 has 15 residues. CDR3 residues: CATSRDLAGGTEQYF. The CDR3 nucleotides read TGTGCCACCAGCAGAGATCTAGCGGGGGGGACCGAGCAGTACTTC.

The J gene is TRBJ1-2, the V gene TRBV12-3 or TRBV12-4, with D possibly matching TRBD1 (5 bases). The CDR3 extends over 13 amino acids. Trimming cost V 6 bases and J 4 bases, with 12 bases left between them. This CDR3 is CASSRTQSYGYTF. The CDR3 DNA reads as TGTGCCAGCAGCCGGACACAGAGCTATGGCTACACCTTC.

For this clonotype: The germline gene is not matched at one end of the junction; a read error may be the cause. The rearrangement links TRBV9 to TRBJ2-3; 9 nucleotides agree with TRBD2. Germline-derived CDR1 and CDR2 are SGDLS and YYNGEE. This CDR3 spans 15 amino acids. CDR3 residues: CASSPWRGGQDMQYF. CDR3 in DNA: TGTGCCAGCAGCCCCTGGCGGGGGGGCCAGGATATGCAGTATTTT.

The sample holds a few counts of this clonotype. This chain uses TRBV7-9 with TRBJ1-1; possible D gene TRBD1, 5 bases. This CDR3 comprises 16 residues. Germline V lookup: CDR1 SEHNR, CDR2 FQNEAQ (reference sequence). V lost 6 bases, J lost 0 bases, and 17 bases lay in between. CDR3 amino acids: CASSKGPGGLNTEAFF. In nucleotides, the CDR3 is TGTGCCAGCAGTAAGGGACCGGGGGGATTGAACACTGAAGCTTTCTTT.

V is TRBV6-2 or TRBV6-3 and J is TRBJ1-5; D gene unclear. Germline V gene lookup returns CDR1 MNHEY and CDR2 SVGEGT. With 0 bases removed from V and 5 bases from J, the gap between germline ends came to 5 bases. CDR3 length: 13 amino acids. The CDR3 DNA follows: TGTGCCAGCAGTTACTCCATGGATCAGCCCCAGCATTTT. This sequence encodes CASSYSMDQPQHF.

This clonotype came up a few times. The chain is built from TRBV7-2 and TRBJ1-2, with 7 bases fitting TRBD1. The CDR3 runs 16 residues. Trimming took 1 base from V and 4 from J; bases not matched to a gene: 9. Germline loops: CDR1 SGHTA, CDR2 FQGNSA. CDR3 loop: CASSLDAGGILYGYTF. The CDR3 region has the DNA TGTGCCAGCAGCTTAGACGCAGGGGGGATCCTCTATGGCTACACCTTC.

The table lists this clonotype with a few counts. J is TRBJ2-6 and V is TRBV3-1, with a weak D call TRBD1 (6 bases). CDR1 and CDR2 from the germline V gene are LGHDT and YNNKEL (reference sequence). The CDR3 totals 18 residues. V lost 1 base and J lost 4, with 17 bases in between. The chain's CDR3 is CASSQVYNRVSGANVLTF. The CDR3, as DNA: TGTGCCAGCAGCCAAGTGTACAACAGGGTGAGCGGGGCCAACGTCCTGACTTTC.

This clonotype occurred a few times. This chain links TRBV6-2 or TRBV6-3 with TRBJ2-1; 9 bases fit TRBD1. V trimming: 4 bases; J trimming: 9 bases; junction bases outside the gene matches: 4. Germline values: CDR1 MNHEY, CDR2 SVGEGT. This CDR3 contains 13 residues. The CDR3 protein is CASSWDRVTEQFF. The CDR3 coding sequence is TGTGCCAGCAGTTGGGACAGGGTCACTGAGCAGTTCTTC.

To note about this clonotype: A much more abundant neighbour one base away suggests this may be a read error. The V gene is TRBV29-1, the J gene TRBJ2-1; the D gene could be TRBD1 or TRBD2 (5 bases each). The germline V gene encodes CDR1 SQVTM and CDR2 ANQGSEA. V dropped 4 bases and J dropped 10 bases, with 17 bases sitting between them. The CDR3 covers 13 residues. The CDR3 sequence is CSVGGLGGYEQFF. Written as DNA, the CDR3 is TGCAGCGTTGGGGGCCTTGGGGGATACGAGCAGTTCTTC.

This clonotype was recorded at least ten times. This chain joins TRBV5-1 and TRBJ2-7, with TRBD2 as a possible D gene (5 bases). Germline V gene lookup returns CDR1 SGHRS and CDR2 YFSETQ. The length of the CDR3 is 14 residues. Between the trimmed V and J ends, which lost 5 bases and 0 bases, there was a span of 12 bases. The CDR3 here is CASSKSGSSYEQYF. The CDR3 nucleotides read TGCGCCAGCAGTAAAAGCGGTAGCTCCTACGAGCAGTACTTC.

The gene calls are TRBV6-2 or TRBV6-3 and TRBJ2-5; 9 nucleotides align to TRBD2. The CDR3 runs to 14 residues. Per the germline V gene, CDR1 is MNHEY and CDR2 is SVGEGT. Trimming took 7 bases from V and 6 from J; bases not matched to a gene: 9. In DNA, the CDR3 is TGTGCCAGCAAGGTGCTAGCGGGGTTCCAGACCCAGTACTTC. Protein product: CASKVLAGFQTQYF.

The V call is TRBV7-2, the J call TRBJ2-3, with D hard to call. Looked up from germline, CDR1 is SGHTA and CDR2 is FQGNSA. The CDR3 covers 17 residues. The V end was cut by 1 base, the J end by 1 base, with 15 bases between. The DNA for the CDR3 is TGTGCCAGCAGCTTAGGTATTGGCGGCGGTGGCACAGATACGCAGTATTTT. It yields the protein CASSLGIGGGGTDTQYF.

This clonotype turned up a few times. The chain recombines TRBV6-6 with TRBJ1-1; D remains ambiguous. The V and J ends lost 3 bases and 4 bases respectively, with 15 bases between them. This CDR3 is built from 15 residues. Germline-derived CDR1 and CDR2 are MNHNY and SVGAGI (reference sequence). CDR3 amino acids: CASSYFGPELTEAFF. Here the CDR3 DNA reads TGTGCCAGCAGTTATTTCGGACCGGAGCTCACTGAAGCTTTCTTT.

The rearrangement uses TRBV29-1 and TRBJ2-7; D is unclear. The CDR3 has 12 residues. V shed 6 bases and J shed 1 base, with 10 bases lying between them. Germline V CDR1 and CDR2: SQVTM, ANQGSEA. The CDR3 DNA reads TGCAGCGTGGGCTCTGTATCCTACGAGCAGTACTTC. This encodes CSVGSVSYEQYF.

A word on this clonotype: One junction end does not reproduce the germline sequence, and a read error may be involved. The chain joins TRBV7-2 to TRBJ1-5; D uncertain. From germline, CDR1 is SGHTA and CDR2 FQGNSA. This CDR3 contains 13 residues. DNA for the CDR3: TGTGCCAGCAACTTAGGGCTGAATCAGCCCCAGCATTTT. Amino acid sequence: CASNLGLNQPQHF.

There are a few counts of this clonotype. The rearrangement joins TRBV12-3 or TRBV12-4 to TRBJ1-2; the D gene is possibly TRBD1 (5 bases). The CDR3 has 13 residues. V gave up 5 bases and J gave up 5 bases, with 12 bases separating them. CDR3 loop: CASSKGTVYGYTF. The CDR3 DNA follows: TGTGCCAGCAGTAAAGGGACGGTATATGGCTACACCTTC.

In this sample, this clonotype turned up a few times. V and J are TRBV6-6 and TRBJ1-5; D is possibly TRBD1 (6 bases). CDR3 size: 16 residues. CDR1 is MNHNY and CDR2 is SVGAGI in the germline V gene (reference sequence). The V and J ends lost 10 bases and 0 bases respectively, with 19 bases between them. The CDR3 sequence: CATQGRGGDSNQPQHF. The DNA for the CDR3 is TGTGCCACCCAGGGGCGCGGCGGGGATAGCAATCAGCCCCAGCATTTT.

The chain uses TRBV29-1 and TRBJ2-3; D possibly matches TRBD1 or TRBD2 (5 bases each). V lost 6 bases and J 4 bases, leaving 17 bases between the germline ends. The length of the CDR3 is 14 residues. Germline V gives CDR1 SQVTM, CDR2 ANQGSEA. The CDR3 nucleotides are TGCAGCGTCGGGACCCCCAGGTTGGCAGATACGCAGTATTTT. Its translation: CSVGTPRLADTQYF.

V gene TRBV20-1 combines with J gene TRBJ2-4; a possible D gene is TRBD1 (6 bases). This CDR3 is built from 12 residues. V lost 8 bases and J lost 2, with 10 bases in between. Germline assignment: CDR1 DFQATT and CDR2 SNEGSKA (reference sequence). The CDR3 protein is CSLQGTKNIQYF. CDR3 nucleotides: TGCAGTCTACAGGGAACCAAAAACATTCAGTACTTC.